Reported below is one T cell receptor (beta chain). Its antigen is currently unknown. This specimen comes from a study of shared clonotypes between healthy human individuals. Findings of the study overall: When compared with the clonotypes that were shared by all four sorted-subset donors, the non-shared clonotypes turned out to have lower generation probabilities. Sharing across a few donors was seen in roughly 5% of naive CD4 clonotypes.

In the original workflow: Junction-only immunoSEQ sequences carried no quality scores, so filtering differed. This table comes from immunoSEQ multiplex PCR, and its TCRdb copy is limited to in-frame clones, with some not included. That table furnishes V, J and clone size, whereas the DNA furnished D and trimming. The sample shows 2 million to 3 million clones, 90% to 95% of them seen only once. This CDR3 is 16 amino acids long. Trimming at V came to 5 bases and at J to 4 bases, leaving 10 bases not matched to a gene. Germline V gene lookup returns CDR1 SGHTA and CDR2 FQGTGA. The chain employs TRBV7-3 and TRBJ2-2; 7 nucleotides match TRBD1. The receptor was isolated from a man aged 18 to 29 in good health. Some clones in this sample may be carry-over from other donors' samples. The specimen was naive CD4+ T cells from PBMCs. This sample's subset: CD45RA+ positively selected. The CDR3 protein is CASSRPGQAGTGELFF. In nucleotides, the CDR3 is TGTGCCAGCAGCCGACCCGGACAGGCCGGCACCGGGGAGCTGTTTTTT.